This TCR beta chain derives from a study of blood T cell repertoires in COVID-19. Study as a whole: From the United States, Italy and Spain came samples of acute and convalescent COVID-19. PBMCs, B-cell-depleted T cells, or T cells provided the cDNA or gDNA that made up the material.

In the authors' workflow: Reference gene primers were amplified, and this amplification served to estimate nucleated cell counts. Sequencing was performed with immunoSEQ multiplex PCR; in TCRdb, only in-frame clones are kept and a portion is missing. That table is the source of V, J and clone size, and D and trimming were worked out from the DNA. In the table there are over 200,000 clones, around 85% of which are singletons. The germline gives CDR1 MNHEY, CDR2 SVGAGI. V dropped 6 bases and J dropped 3; count of bases not matched to a gene: 5. The length of the CDR3 is 15 residues. This clone was observed a few times.

The rearrangement joins TRBV6-5 to TRBJ1-6, with 7 bases identical to TRBD1. The sequenced material came from peripheral blood. The receptor comes from a human donor in a cohort sampled during active COVID-19. The CDR3 DNA follows: TGTGCCAGCAGGCCACAGGGGTTCTATAATTCACCCCTCCACTTT. It specifies CASRPQGFYNSPLHF.